These 5 T cell receptor beta chains were all obtained from the same sample, sequenced in a study of response to subunit inactivated influenza vaccine. TCRdb fed the RT-PCR reads into MiXCR, producing one record per CDR3 protein. The table has 150,000 to 200,000 distinct CDR3 sequences, 9.5% to 15% seen once. The same sample was also studied in work on T cells expressing NK-cell markers. That paper states: TCR beta cDNA was made by 5'RACE template switching with UMIs.

This specimen was CD8+ T cells sorted from PBMCs, taken about 13 days after vaccination. The source is a man in his fifties or sixties who received an inactivated influenza vaccine.

In this sample, this clonotype turned up a few times. This rearrangement joins TRBV7-2 to TRBJ2-1; D might be TRBD2 (6 bases). The CDR3 sequence is 15 residues long. V shed 5 bases and J shed 4 bases, with 15 bases lying between them. Germline values: CDR1 SGHTA, CDR2 FQGNSA. CDR3 DNA sequence: TGTGCCAGCAGCGAAGGGGACTCTATTTACAATGAGCAGTTCTTC. Translation gives CASSEGDSIYNEQFF.

Only a few counts were recorded for this clonotype. This rearrangement joins TRBV4-1 to TRBJ2-2; D might be TRBD1 (5 bases). Between the trimmed V and J ends, which lost 0 bases and 5 bases, there was a span of 13 bases. This CDR3 has 16 residues. The germline gives CDR1 MGHRA, CDR2 YSYEKL. The CDR3 region has the DNA TGCGCCAGCAGCCAAGAGCGGCTCCAGGGTACCGGGGAGCTGTTTTTT. Translated, it gives CASSQERLQGTGELFF.

This clonotype was counted only a few times. The rearrangement joins TRBV7-8 to TRBJ2-1; D ambiguous. This CDR3 is 15 amino acids long. V lost 1 base and J 4 bases, leaving 11 bases between the germline ends. Germline V gene lookup returns CDR1 SGHVS and CDR2 FQNEAQ. The CDR3 spells CASSLVGLSYNEQFF. The CDR3 DNA is TGTGCCAGCAGCTTAGTCGGTCTATCGTACAATGAGCAGTTCTTC.

In its sample, this clonotype was seen many times. The rearrangement links TRBV7-9 to TRBJ2-1; TRBD1 aligns across 7 bases. CDR3 length equals 15 residues. Trimming at V came to 5 bases and at J to 9 bases, leaving 13 bases not matched to a gene. Germline CDR1 is SEHNR and CDR2 is FQNEAQ (reference sequence). CDR3 residues: CASSHPYDRDGEQFF. The CDR3 DNA is TGTGCCAGCAGCCATCCCTATGACAGGGACGGTGAGCAGTTCTTC.

The rearrangement joins TRBV12-3 or TRBV12-4 to TRBJ1-1; D is uncertain. The CDR3 is 13 amino acids. Trimming pared 6 bases from V and 2 bases from J, leaving 10 bases between. CDR3 sequence (DNA): TGTGCCAGCAGCAAAGAACTAAACACTGAAGCTTTCTTT. Translated, it gives CASSKELNTEAFF.